These T cell receptor beta chains were read from a single sample in a study of shared clonotypes between healthy human individuals. Repertoires were generated with immunoSEQ multiplex PCR, while TCRdb's copy carries only in-frame clones and drops some. The sample has roughly 1,600,000 clones, around 98.5% seen once; the top ten hold 0.36%. Sample: naive CD4+ T cells sorted from blood. These receptors were collected from a man in his thirties or forties in good health. Each CDR3 is given with its conserved first and last residue. D genes are given only for firm matches. Some rows have no size entry. The others give once, few or many, or a class for an expanded clone.

CDR3	DNA	J	D	size	V
CASSLDRVVEKLFF	TGTGCCAGCAGTTTAGACAGGGTGGTTGAAAAACTGTTTTTT	TRBJ1-4	TRBD1	once	TRBV28
CASSQTLPTNEKLFF	TGCGCCAGCAGCCAGACCCTACCTACTAATGAAAAACTGTTTTTT	TRBJ1-4	.	.	TRBV4-1
CASSEALTATDTQYF	TGTGCCAGCAGTGAAGCATTGACTGCTACAGATACGCAGTATTTT	TRBJ2-3	.	.	TRBV2
CASSLGPGEETQYF	TGTGCTAGCAGCTTAGGTCCAGGGGAAGAGACCCAGTACTTC	TRBJ2-5	.	.	TRBV7-7
CASSPLPASTYNEQFF	TGTGCCAGCTCACCACTCCCGGCTAGCACCTACAATGAGCAGTTCTTC	TRBJ2-1	.	once	TRBV18
CASNVGNGYTF	TGTGCCTCCAACGTAGGCAATGGCTACACCTTC	TRBJ1-2	.	.	TRBV30
CAWRDRESYTF	TGTGCCTGGAGGGACAGGGAGAGCTACACCTTC	TRBJ1-2	TRBD1	.	TRBV30
CASSRLWTGEETQYF	TGTGCCAGCAGCCGACTCTGGACAGGGGAAGAGACCCAGTACTTC	TRBJ2-5	TRBD1	.	TRBV11-2
CASSPADSNQPQHF	TGTGCCAGCTCACCAGCAGATAGCAATCAGCCCCAGCATTTT	TRBJ1-5	.	.	TRBV18
CASSMSTDTQYF	TGTGCCAGCAGTATGAGCACAGATACGCAGTATTTT	TRBJ2-3	.	.	TRBV6-6
CASSLTHRAHSGNTIYF	TGTGCCAGCAGCTTAACTCACAGGGCTCACTCTGGAAACACCATATATTTT	TRBJ1-3	.	once	TRBV7-8
CASSPDARGHEQYF	TGTGCCAGCTCACCAGACGCCAGGGGCCACGAGCAGTACTTC	TRBJ2-7	.	.	TRBV18
CASSPGGGYNEQFF	TGTGCCAGCAGCCCAGGTGGAGGGTACAATGAGCAGTTCTTC	TRBJ2-1	.	.	TRBV7-9